This paragraph covers one T cell receptor (beta chain) sequence. Positive CCR7 selection of CD45RO-negative cells yielded the naive CD8 cells, and terminally differentiated effector memory CD45RA+ cells were excluded. The healthy adult donors were HIV-negative and reported no recent acute infections or vaccinations. This sample is drawn from a study of shared clonotypes between healthy human individuals. Generated by immunoSEQ multiplex PCR, the TCRdb table keeps only in-frame clones and is missing some. The sample shows some 2,000,000 clones, 85% to 95% of them seen only once. The CDR3 covers 13 residues. The V and J ends lost 5 bases and 10 bases respectively, with 17 bases between them. Germline V lookup: CDR1 SEHNR, CDR2 FQNEAQ (reference sequence).

Sequencing was carried out using naive CD8+ T cells sorted from blood. The chain couples TRBV7-9 to TRBJ1-1; D gene uncertain. This clonotype was sampled from a man younger than 30 in good health. For the CDR3, the DNA is TGTGCCAGCAGCCCACTTCGAGCTGACGTAGCTTTCTTT. Amino acids: CASSPLRADVAFF.